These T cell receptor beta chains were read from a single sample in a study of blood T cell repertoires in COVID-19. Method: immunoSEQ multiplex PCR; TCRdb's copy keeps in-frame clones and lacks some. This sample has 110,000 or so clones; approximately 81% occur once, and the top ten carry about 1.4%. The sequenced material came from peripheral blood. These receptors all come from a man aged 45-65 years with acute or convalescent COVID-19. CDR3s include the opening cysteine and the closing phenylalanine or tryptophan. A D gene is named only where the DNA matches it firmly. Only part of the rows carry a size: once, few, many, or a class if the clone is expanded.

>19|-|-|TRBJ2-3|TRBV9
CASSVPIRWTEGDTDTQYF
TGTGCCAGCAGCGTACCCATTAGATGGACAGAAGGGGACACAGATACGCAGTATTTT
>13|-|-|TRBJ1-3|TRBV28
CASSPSSGNTIYF
TGTGCCAGCAGCCCTAGCTCTGGAAACACCATATATTTT
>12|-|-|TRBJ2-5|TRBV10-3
CATSRVRETQYF
TGTGCCACCTCCAGGGTTCGGGAGACCCAGTACTTC
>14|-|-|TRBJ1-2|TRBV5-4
CASSLENSNYGYTF
TGTGCCAGCAGCCTTGAAAACTCTAACTATGGCTACACCTTC
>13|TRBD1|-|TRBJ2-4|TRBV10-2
CASSKGQGVPQYF
TGCGCCAGCAGTAAGGGACAGGGAGTCCCTCAGTACTTC
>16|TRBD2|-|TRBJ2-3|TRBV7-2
CASSLVPSGGSDTQYF
TGTGCCAGCAGCTTAGTCCCTAGCGGGGGGTCAGATACGCAGTATTTT
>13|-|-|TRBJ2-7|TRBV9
CASSPSPQGEQYF
TGTGCCAGCAGCCCATCTCCCCAGGGCGAGCAGTACTTC
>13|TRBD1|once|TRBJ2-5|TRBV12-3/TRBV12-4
CASRINRGETQYF
TGTGCCAGCAGGATTAACAGGGGAGAGACCCAGTACTTC
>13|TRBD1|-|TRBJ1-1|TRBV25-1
CASTLQGGGKAFF
TGTGCCAGCACATTACAGGGGGGAGGAAAAGCTTTCTTT
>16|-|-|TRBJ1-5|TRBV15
CATRLRGGVGNQPQHF
TGTGCCACCAGGCTGAGGGGGGGTGTCGGCAATCAGCCCCAGCATTTT
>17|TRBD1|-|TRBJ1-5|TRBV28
CASNPLGQGYSNQPQHF
TGTGCCAGCAACCCCCTGGGACAGGGCTATAGCAATCAGCCCCAGCATTTT
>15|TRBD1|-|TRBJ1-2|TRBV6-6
CASTYTGQGNGGYTF
TGTGCCAGCACCTACACCGGACAGGGGAATGGCGGCTACACCTTC
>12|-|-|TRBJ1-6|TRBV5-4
CASSLFSSPLHF
TGTGCCAGCAGCTTGTTTTCATCACCCCTCCACTTT
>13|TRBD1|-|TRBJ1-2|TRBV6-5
CASRLTGDRGYTF
TGTGCCAGCAGACTGACAGGGGATCGAGGCTACACCTTC
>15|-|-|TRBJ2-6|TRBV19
CASSISSSGANVLTF
TGTGCCAGTAGTATCTCCAGCTCTGGGGCCAACGTCCTGACTTTC
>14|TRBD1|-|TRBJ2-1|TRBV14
CASSPWDSYNEQFF
TGTGCCAGCAGCCCGTGGGACAGTTACAATGAGCAGTTCTTC
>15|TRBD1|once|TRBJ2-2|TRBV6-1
CASSDLGRGRRELFF
TGTGCCAGCAGTGATTTAGGCAGGGGGCGGCGGGAGCTGTTTTTT
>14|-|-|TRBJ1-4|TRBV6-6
CASEGQPTNEKLFF
TGTGCCAGCGAAGGACAGCCTACTAATGAAAAACTGTTTTTT
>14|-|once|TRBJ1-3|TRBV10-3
CAITDSFSGNTIYF
TGTGCCATCACTGACAGTTTCTCTGGAAACACCATATATTTT
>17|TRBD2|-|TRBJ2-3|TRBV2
CASRRWTSGAPTDTQYF
TGTGCCAGCAGAAGGTGGACTAGCGGGGCTCCCACAGATACGCAGTATTTT
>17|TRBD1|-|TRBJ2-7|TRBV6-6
CASSQNTGTATSYEQYF
TGTGCCAGCAGTCAAAATACCGGGACAGCTACCTCCTACGAGCAGTACTTC
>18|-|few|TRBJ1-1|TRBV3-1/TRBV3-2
CASSQRRVGRPMNTEAFF
TGTGCCAGCAGCCAGAGGCGTGTAGGCCGACCGATGAACACTGAAGCTTTCTTT
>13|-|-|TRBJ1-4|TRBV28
CASSTYRDEKLFF
TGTGCCAGCAGTACTTACAGGGACGAAAAACTGTTTTTT
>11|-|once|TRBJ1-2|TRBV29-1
CSVVGRDGYTF
TGCAGCGTTGTCGGGAGAGACGGCTACACCTTC
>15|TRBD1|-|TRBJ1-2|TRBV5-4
CASRAGTGVNYGYTF
TGTGCCAGCAGGGCCGGGACAGGGGTTAACTATGGCTACACCTTC
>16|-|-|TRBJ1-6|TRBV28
CATNWGGAQEYSPLHF
TGTGCCACCAATTGGGGGGGGGCGCAAGAATATTCACCCCTCCACTTT
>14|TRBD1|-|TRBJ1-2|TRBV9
CASSVGTGGFGYTF
TGTGCCAGCAGCGTAGGGACAGGGGGCTTTGGCTACACCTTC
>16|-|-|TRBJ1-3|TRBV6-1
CASSESGHISGNTIYF
TGTGCCAGCAGTGAGTCGGGACATATCTCTGGAAACACCATATATTTT
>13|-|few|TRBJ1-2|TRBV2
CASNLQGLSGYTF
TGTGCCAGCAACCTTCAGGGGCTGAGTGGCTACACCTTC
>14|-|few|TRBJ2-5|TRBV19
CASSIGEPQETQYF
TGTGCCAGTAGTATCGGTGAACCGCAAGAGACCCAGTACTTC
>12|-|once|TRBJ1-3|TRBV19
CASNLAGNTIYF
TGTGCCAGTAACCTAGCTGGAAACACCATATATTTT
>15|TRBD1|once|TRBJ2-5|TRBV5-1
CASSSGGTGLETQYF
TGCGCCAGCAGCTCAGGGGGGACAGGGCTAGAGACCCAGTACTTC
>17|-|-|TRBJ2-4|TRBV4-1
CASSQAGGRGAKNIQYF
TGCGCCAGCAGCCAAGCCGGAGGGCGCGGGGCCAAAAACATTCAGTACTTC
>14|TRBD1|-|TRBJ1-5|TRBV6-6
CASNPTGLSQPQHF
TGTGCCAGCAACCCGACAGGGCTTAGCCAGCCCCAGCATTTT
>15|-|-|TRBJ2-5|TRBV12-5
CASGLKAGIRETQYF
TGTGCTAGTGGTTTGAAGGCGGGGATTCGGGAGACCCAGTACTTC
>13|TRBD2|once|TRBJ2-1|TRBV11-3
CASSLMTSDEQFF
TGTGCCAGCAGCTTAATGACTAGCGATGAGCAGTTCTTC
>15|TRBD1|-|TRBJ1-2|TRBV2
CASSERGQGLGGYTF
TGTGCCAGCAGTGAAAGGGGACAGGGATTGGGTGGCTACACCTTC
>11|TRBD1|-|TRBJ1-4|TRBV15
CAATGGKKLFF
TGTGCCGCAACAGGGGGGAAAAAACTGTTTTTT
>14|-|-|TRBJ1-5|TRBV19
CASSIRGFNQPQHF
TGTGCCAGTAGTATAAGGGGGTTCAATCAGCCCCAGCATTTT
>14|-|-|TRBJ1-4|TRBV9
CASSTSQGGEKLFF
TGTGCCAGCAGCACGAGCCAGGGAGGCGAAAAACTGTTTTTT